Listed below are T cell receptor beta chains from one sample, sequenced in a study of cytomegalovirus exposure and HLA in healthy donors. Repertoires were generated with immunoSEQ multiplex PCR, while TCRdb's copy carries only in-frame clones and drops some. The sample includes fewer than 95,000 clones, over 70% of them seen just once. The sequenced material came from PBMCs. The receptor set was obtained from a man aged 35-49 years in good health and CMV-seronegative. Each CDR3 is given with its conserved first and last residue. The D gene is left open where the match is weak. Size tells how often a clone was seen (once, few, many) or the class of an expanded clone, and some rows leave it out.

>.|TRBV6-5|TRBJ2-3|.
CASSLRQGTTDTQYF
TGTGCCAGCAGCCTACGGCAGGGCACCACAGATACGCAGTATTTT
>TRBD2|TRBV5-1|TRBJ2-7|.
CASSVEPGGGGYEQYF
TGCGCCAGCAGCGTGGAGCCGGGAGGGGGTGGCTACGAGCAGTACTTC
>TRBD1|TRBV6-1|TRBJ2-5|.
CASVRDRDETQYF
TGTGCCAGTGTAAGGGACAGGGACGAGACCCAGTACTTC
>.|TRBV4-3|TRBJ1-2|.
CASSQDETCGYTF
TGCGCCAGCAGCCAAGATGAGACATGTGGCTACACCTTC
>.|TRBV10-3|TRBJ1-1|.
CAISFGKSYTESFF
TGTGCCATCAGTTTCGGGAAATCATACACTGAATCTTTCTTT
>TRBD1|TRBV4-2|TRBJ2-1|.
CASSQEGQGNNEQFF
TGTGCCAGCAGCCAAGAGGGACAGGGAAACAATGAGCAGTTCTTC
>.|TRBV29-1|TRBJ2-7|.
CSVVMARSYEQYF
TGCAGCGTTGTAATGGCCAGATCCTACGAGCAGTACTTC
>TRBD1|TRBV7-9|TRBJ1-4|.
CSSNLVGQGATNEKLFF
TGTTCCAGCAACTTAGTGGGACAGGGCGCAACTAATGAAAAACTGTTTTTT
>TRBD1|TRBV15|TRBJ1-2|.
CATSKGAGYGYTF
TGTGCCACCAGCAAGGGGGCAGGGTATGGCTACACCTTC
>.|TRBV7-2|TRBJ1-2|.
CASSLGSHYGYTF
TGTGCCAGCAGCTTAGGCAGTCATTATGGCTACACCTTC
>.|TRBV10-3|TRBJ2-1|.
CAISEAGAANNEQFF
TGTGCCATCAGTGAGGCAGGGGCTGCCAACAATGAGCAGTTCTTC
>.|TRBV4-2|TRBJ2-3|few
CASSQAPSQGTQYF
TGTGCCAGCAGCCAGGCCCCCTCCCAGGGTACGCAGTATTTT
>.|TRBV19|TRBJ2-7|.
CASRLTLGQNEQYF
TGTGCCAGTAGGCTCACCCTCGGACAGAACGAGCAGTACTTC
>TRBD2|TRBV9|TRBJ2-2|.
CASSAIGTSYTGELFF
TGTGCCAGCAGCGCCATTGGGACTAGCTACACCGGGGAGCTGTTTTTT
>.|TRBV19|TRBJ2-5|.
CASTLRGAETQYF
TGTGCCAGTACCCTCCGCGGGGCGGAGACCCAGTACTTC
>TRBD2|TRBV5-1|TRBJ2-3|.
CASSWMTSGGLAGADTQYF
TGCGCCAGCAGCTGGATGACTAGCGGGGGCCTAGCGGGGGCAGATACGCAGTATTTT
>.|TRBV6-5|TRBJ2-5|.
CASSYSFRGQTQYF
TGTGCCAGCAGTTACTCTTTCAGGGGCCAGACCCAGTACTTC
>TRBD1|TRBV5-4|TRBJ2-2|few
CASSVGQGTTGELFF
TGTGCCAGCAGCGTAGGACAGGGGACGACCGGGGAGCTGTTTTTT
>.|TRBV4-2|TRBJ2-5|.
CASSPEKLVETQYF
TGTGCCAGCAGCCCAGAGAAGTTAGTAGAGACCCAGTACTTC
>.|TRBV7-2|TRBJ1-2|once
CASSQEIYGYTF
TGTGCCAGCAGCCAAGAGATCTATGGCTACACCTTC
>.|TRBV6-1|TRBJ1-4|.
CASSGHWGGATNEKLFF
TGTGCCAGCAGTGGCCATTGGGGGGGTGCAACTAATGAAAAACTGTTTTTT
>.|TRBV28|TRBJ1-2|.
CASSLSRALNGYTF
TGTGCCAGCAGTTTAAGCAGGGCGCTAAACGGCTACACCTTC
>.|TRBV9|TRBJ2-3|.
CASSTHSGPDTQYF
TGTGCCAGCAGCACTCATAGCGGTCCAGATACGCAGTATTTT
>.|TRBV4-3|TRBJ2-7|.
CASSQGTGNEQYF
TGCGCCAGCAGCCAAGGTACAGGGAACGAGCAGTACTTC
>TRBD1|TRBV19|TRBJ1-5|.
CASDRGRGSNQPQHF
TGTGCCTCGGACAGGGGGCGCGGGAGCAATCAGCCCCAGCATTTT
>.|TRBV27|TRBJ2-7|.
CASSLQPPDSEGFEQYF
TGTGCCAGCAGTCTACAACCACCGGACAGCGAGGGGTTCGAGCAGTACTTC
>.|TRBV6-1|TRBJ1-2|few
CATYPGTTYGYTF
TGTGCCACCTATCCGGGGACTACCTATGGCTACACCTTC
>TRBD1|TRBV28|TRBJ1-2|.
CASSSGTGVPTGYTF
TGTGCCAGCAGTTCCGGGACAGGGGTCCCCACTGGCTACACCTTC
>TRBD1|TRBV5-1|TRBJ2-5|.
CASSPGSGGAQETQYF
TGCGCCAGCAGCCCGGGATCAGGGGGCGCGCAAGAGACCCAGTACTTC
>.|TRBV5-5|TRBJ2-5|.
CASSSGQLQETQYF
TGTGCCAGCAGCTCGGGACAATTACAAGAGACCCAGTACTTC
>TRBD2|TRBV7-3|TRBJ2-1|.
CASSFTSGGFYEQFF
TGTGCCAGCAGCTTCACTAGCGGGGGGTTCTATGAGCAGTTCTTC
>.|TRBV5-4|TRBJ2-2|.
CASSFPGAKNTGELFF
TGTGCCAGCAGCTTTCCAGGGGCAAAGAACACCGGGGAGCTGTTTTTT
>.|TRBV12-2|TRBJ1-1|.
CASRYRVSMDTEAFF
TGTGCAAGTCGTTACAGGGTTTCGATGGACACTGAAGCTTTCTTT
>.|TRBV2|TRBJ2-2|.
CASRGDLNTGELFF
TGTGCCAGCAGGGGGGACTTGAACACCGGGGAGCTGTTTTTT
>TRBD1|TRBV13|TRBJ1-2|.
CASSLVRKRQGGNYGYTF
TGTGCCAGCAGCTTAGTAAGAAAAAGACAGGGGGGAAACTATGGCTACACCTTC
>.|TRBV27|TRBJ2-3|.
CASSFQGSDTQYF
TGTGCCAGCAGTTTCCAGGGGTCAGATACGCAGTATTTT
>TRBD2|TRBV4-1|TRBJ2-7|.
CASSQDPVAGGQFSYEQYF
TGCGCCAGCAGCCAAGACCCGGTAGCGGGGGGCCAATTCTCCTACGAGCAGTACTTC
>TRBD1|TRBV7-9|TRBJ1-2|.
CASSLGRTGYGYTF
TGTGCCAGCAGCTTAGGCCGGACAGGCTATGGCTACACCTTC
>.|TRBV28|TRBJ1-4|.
CASSLRPAPRGEKLFF
TGTGCCAGCAGTTTAAGACCCGCGCCACGCGGGGAAAAACTGTTTTTT
>.|TRBV7-9|TRBJ2-7|.
CASSSDTTGRYYEQYF
TGTGCCAGCAGCTCTGATACGACAGGAAGATACTACGAGCAGTACTTC
>.|TRBV27|TRBJ2-5|.
CASSSEETQYF
TGTGCCAGCAGTTCTGAAGAGACCCAGTACTTC
>.|TRBV28|TRBJ1-2|.
CASSLTGKGYTF
TGTGCCAGCAGTTTAACAGGCAAGGGCTACACCTTC
>.|TRBV28|TRBJ2-5|.
CASSLIATQETQYF
TGTGCCAGCAGTTTAATAGCGACTCAAGAGACCCAGTACTTC
>TRBD1|TRBV28|TRBJ1-1|.
CASRTGAVANTEAFF
TGTGCCAGCAGGACAGGGGCGGTTGCGAACACTGAAGCTTTCTTT
>TRBD1|TRBV5-1|TRBJ2-2|.
CASSPGTVRDTGELFF
TGCGCCAGCAGCCCTGGGACAGTAAGAGACACCGGGGAGCTGTTTTTT
>.|TRBV5-4|TRBJ1-5|few
CASSLKWDTLNQPQHF
TGTGCCAGCAGCTTGAAGTGGGACACGTTAAATCAGCCCCAGCATTTT
>.|TRBV6-5|TRBJ1-1|few
CASWDRDSPGTEAFF
TGTGCCTCCTGGGATAGGGACTCGCCGGGCACTGAAGCTTTCTTT
>.|TRBV29-1|TRBJ1-2|.
CSVGGGHYGYTF
TGCAGCGTCGGGGGGGGTCACTATGGCTACACCTTC
>TRBD1|TRBV5-4|TRBJ2-2|once
CASSRSPGQGYTGELFF
TGTGCCAGCAGCAGATCCCCGGGACAGGGGTACACCGGGGAGCTGTTTTTT
>.|TRBV25-1|TRBJ1-4|.
CASRRPGLSEKLFF
TGTGCCAGCAGAAGACCGGGGTTAAGCGAAAAACTGTTTTTT
>.|TRBV5-5|TRBJ1-5|.
CASSRTGDQPQHF
TGTGCCAGCAGCCGTACCGGGGATCAGCCCCAGCATTTT
>.|TRBV6-5|TRBJ2-3|once
CASSALGWTRDTQYF
TGTGCCAGCAGTGCCCTCGGTTGGACTCGGGATACGCAGTATTTT
>TRBD1|TRBV9|TRBJ1-1|.
CASSVAGGRTEAFF
TGTGCCAGCAGCGTGGCAGGGGGCCGGACTGAAGCTTTCTTT
>TRBD2|TRBV9|TRBJ2-5|.
CASSLMSTSQETQYF
TGTGCCAGCAGCCTAATGTCGACTAGCCAGGAGACCCAGTACTTC
>TRBD1|TRBV11-2|TRBJ1-2|.
CASSLVGTGVYGYTF
TGTGCCAGCAGCTTAGTTGGGACAGGGGTATATGGCTACACCTTC
>TRBD2|TRBV7-2|TRBJ2-1|.
CASSLVGTSGYNEQFF
TGTGCCAGCAGCTTAGTAGGGACTAGCGGCTACAATGAGCAGTTCTTC
>.|TRBV19|TRBJ1-4|.
CASSPNRATNEKLFF
TGTGCCAGTAGTCCTAATAGAGCAACTAATGAAAAACTGTTTTTT
>.|TRBV30|TRBJ2-7|.
CAWNRVNEQYF
TGTGCCTGGAACAGGGTCAACGAGCAGTACTTC